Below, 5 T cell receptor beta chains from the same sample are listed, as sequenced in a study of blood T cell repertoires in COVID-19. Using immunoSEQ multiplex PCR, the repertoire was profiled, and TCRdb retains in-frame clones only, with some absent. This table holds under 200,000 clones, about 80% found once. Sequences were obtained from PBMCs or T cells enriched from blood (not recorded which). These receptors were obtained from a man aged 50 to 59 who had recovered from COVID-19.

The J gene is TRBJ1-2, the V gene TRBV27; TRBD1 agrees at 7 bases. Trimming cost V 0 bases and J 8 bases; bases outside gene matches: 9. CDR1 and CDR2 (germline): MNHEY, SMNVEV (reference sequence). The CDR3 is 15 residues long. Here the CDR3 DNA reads TGTGCCAGCAGTTTATCGCTAACAGGGGTTAGCGGCTACACCTTC. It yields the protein CASSLSLTGVSGYTF.

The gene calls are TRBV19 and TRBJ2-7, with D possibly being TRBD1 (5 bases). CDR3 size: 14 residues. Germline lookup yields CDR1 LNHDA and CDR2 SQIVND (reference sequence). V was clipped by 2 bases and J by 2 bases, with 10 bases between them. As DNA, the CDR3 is TGTGCCAGTAGTATAAGGCAGGGTGCCTACGAGCAGTACTTC. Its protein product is CASSIRQGAYEQYF.

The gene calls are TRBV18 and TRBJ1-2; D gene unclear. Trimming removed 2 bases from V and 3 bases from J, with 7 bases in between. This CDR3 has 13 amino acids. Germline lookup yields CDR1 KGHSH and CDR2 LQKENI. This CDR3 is CASSPNGYYGYTF. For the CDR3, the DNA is TGTGCCAGCTCACCAAACGGGTACTATGGCTACACCTTC.

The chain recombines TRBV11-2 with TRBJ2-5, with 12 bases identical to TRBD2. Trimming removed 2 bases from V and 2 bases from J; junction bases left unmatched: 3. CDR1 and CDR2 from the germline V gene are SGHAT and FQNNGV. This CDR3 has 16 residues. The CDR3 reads CASSLRTSGNQETQYF. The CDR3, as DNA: TGTGCCAGCAGCTTACGGACTAGCGGGAATCAAGAGACCCAGTACTTC. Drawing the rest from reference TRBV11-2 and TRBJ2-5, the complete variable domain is EAGVAQSPRYKIIEKRQSVAFWCNPISGHATLYWYQQILGQGPKLLIQFQNNGVVDDSQLPKDRFSAERLKGVDSTLKIQPAKLEDSAVYLCASSLRTSGNQETQYFGPGTRLLVL.

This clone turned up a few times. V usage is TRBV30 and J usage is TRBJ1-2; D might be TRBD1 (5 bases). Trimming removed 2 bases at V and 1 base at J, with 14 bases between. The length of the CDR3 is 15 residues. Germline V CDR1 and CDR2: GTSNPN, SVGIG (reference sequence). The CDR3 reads CAWSKWAQGNYGYTF. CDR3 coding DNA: TGTGCCTGGAGTAAATGGGCCCAGGGTAACTATGGCTACACCTTC.